This T cell receptor (beta chain) was identified during a study of memory CD4+ T cells and cytomegalovirus serostatus. TCRdb's copy holds only in-frame clones and misses some; the assay was immunoSEQ multiplex PCR. The sample lists over 40,000 clones; roughly 77% were seen once. Single viable CD3+CD4+CD8-CD45RO+ cells were sorted as the memory CD4+ T cells. The CDR3 contains 15 residues. The V and J ends lost 6 bases and 10 bases, in that order; junction bases with no gene match: 16. CDR1 SGHDT and CDR2 YYEEEE come from the germline V gene. Sequenced material: memory CD4+ T cells from blood. The rearrangement uses TRBV5-6 and TRBJ2-1; TRBD1 matches 7 bases. The clonotype originates from an adult in good health and CMV-seronegative. CDR3 DNA sequence: TGTGCCAGCACCGAAACAGGGGCCTCCCAACAAGAGCAGTTCTTC. This sequence encodes CASTETGASQQEQFF.